This T cell receptor beta chain is from a study of cytomegalovirus exposure and HLA in healthy donors. Study outcomes and limitations: Rare TCR sequences dominated, though some public TCRs recurred in many donors.

Germline CDR1 is KGHSH and CDR2 is LQKENI. The CDR3 is 13 residues long. Trimming shortened V by 2 bases and J by 11 bases, and 15 bases separated the two germline ends. Assay used: immunoSEQ multiplex PCR; TCRdb lists only in-frame clones, some missing. The sample records about 120,000 clones, approximately 90% being singletons. As regards this clone: Its antigen is unknown.

Source material: PBMCs. The sequence came from a woman under 30 in good health and CMV-seropositive. This chain joins TRBV18 and TRBJ1-1; D uncertain. The DNA for the CDR3 is TGTGCCAGCTCACCAGACGGCGGCCTGAGCGCTTTCTTT. Its protein is CASSPDGGLSAFF.